These 13 T cell receptor beta chains were all obtained from the same sample, sequenced in a study of blood T cell repertoires in COVID-19. The repertoire was sequenced with immunoSEQ multiplex PCR; TCRdb's copy has only in-frame clones and lacks some. The profile shows 150,000 or so clones, approximately 95% of them singletons. The sequenced sample was peripheral blood. The receptor set was obtained from a woman aged 45-59 years with acute or convalescent COVID-19.

The chain employs TRBV24-1 and TRBJ2-5, with D possibly matching TRBD1 (6 bases). CDR3 size: 13 residues. Trimming removed 0 bases at V and 5 bases at J, with 6 bases between. Germline-derived CDR1 and CDR2 are KGHDR and SFDVKD. The CDR3 loop is CATSDLDRETQYF. CDR3 bases: TGTGCCACCAGTGATTTGGACAGGGAGACCCAGTACTTC.

V and J are TRBV27 and TRBJ2-7, with D tentatively TRBD1 (6 bases). The germline V gene has CDR1 MNHEY and CDR2 SMNVEV (reference sequence). The CDR3 runs 15 residues. Trimming took 0 bases from V and 1 from J, leaving 10 bases between them. The CDR3, as DNA: TGTGCCAGCAGTTTATCGGCGGACAGTTCCTACGAGCAGTACTTC. The encoded protein is CASSLSADSSYEQYF.

V usage is TRBV7-3 and J usage is TRBJ2-2; D might be TRBD1 (6 bases). From germline, CDR1 is SGHTA and CDR2 FQGTGA. This CDR3 has 14 amino acids. The V end lost 5 bases, the J end lost 2 bases, and 9 bases lay between the germline ends. The CDR3 sequence is CASSPGQNTGELFF. The CDR3 DNA is TGTGCCAGCAGCCCGGGACAAAACACCGGGGAGCTGTTTTTT.

CDR3 loop: CASEPRGGQETQYF. The CDR3 DNA reads as TGTGCTTCGGAACCCCGGGGTGGCCAAGAGACCCAGTACTTC. The chain carries TRBV3-1 (or the pseudogene TRBV3-2) and TRBJ2-5; D is possibly TRBD2 (5 bases). The CDR3 is 14 amino acids. Per the germline V gene, CDR1 is LGHDT and CDR2 is YNNKEL (reference sequence).

This chain connects TRBV3-1 (or the pseudogene TRBV3-2) to TRBJ2-3; 8 nucleotides align to TRBD1. The junction had 13 bases not matched to a gene; V was cut back by 3 bases and J by 2 bases. This CDR3 has 18 amino acids. The germline V gene has CDR1 LGHDT and CDR2 YNNKEL (reference sequence). The CDR3 here is CASSHGLSRGQDTDTQYF. The CDR3 DNA follows: TGTGCCAGCAGCCACGGGTTGTCACGGGGACAGGACACAGATACGCAGTATTTT.

The sample holds a few counts of this clone. This chain links TRBV28 with TRBJ2-7; D might be TRBD1 (6 bases). V was clipped by 9 bases and J by 1 base, with 7 bases between them. Per the germline V gene, CDR1 is MDHEN and CDR2 is SYDVKM. The CDR3 contains 11 residues. The CDR3 DNA reads TGTGCCAGTGGACAGTCCTACGAGCAGTACTTC. Translated: CASGQSYEQYF. Looking up the rest from reference TRBV28 and TRBJ2-7 gives the full variable domain: DVKVTQSSRYLVKRTGEKVFLECVQDMDHENMFWYRQDPGLGLRLIYFSYDVKMKEKGDIPEGYSVSREKKERFSLILESASTNQTSMYLCASGQSYEQYFGPGTRLTVT.

Only a few counts were recorded for this clone. The chain is built from TRBV15 and TRBJ1-2; TRBD1 matches 8 bases. There are 15 residues in the CDR3. Germline CDR1 is LNHNV and CDR2 is YYDKDF (reference sequence). Unmatched junction bases numbered 8, after V lost 0 bases and J lost 8 bases. The CDR3 DNA sequence: TGTGCCACCAGCAGAGATCGAAACAGGGGGGCAGGCTACACCTTC. Translation: CATSRDRNRGAGYTF.

The rearrangement uses TRBV27 and TRBJ1-1; no reliable D call. The CDR3 extends over 16 amino acids. The V gene's germline CDR1 is MNHEY and CDR2 SMNVEV (reference sequence). Trimming cost V 3 bases and J 1 base, with 15 bases left between them. CDR3 amino acids: CASSFLGVWGNTEAFF. The DNA of the CDR3 is TGTGCCAGCAGTTTTCTCGGGGTATGGGGGAACACTGAAGCTTTCTTT.

The gene calls are TRBV15 and TRBJ2-2; 15 bases match TRBD2. Germline V gene data show CDR1 as LNHNV and CDR2 as YYDKDF (reference sequence). The CDR3 loop spans 18 amino acids. Trimming took 0 bases from V and 5 from J; bases not matched to a gene: 4. The CDR3 DNA reads TGTGCCACCAGCAGAGAAGGGACTAGCGGGAGGTCGACCGGGGAGCTGTTTTTT. Protein sequence: CATSREGTSGRSTGELFF.

The chain combines TRBV28 with TRBJ2-7; 7 nucleotides align to TRBD1. The V gene's germline CDR1 is MDHEN and CDR2 SYDVKM. CDR3 size: 14 residues. With 1 base clipped from V and 4 bases from J, the junction kept 4 bases outside the gene matches. CDR3 bases: TGTGCCAGCAGTTTATCTGACAGGGCTTACGAGCAGTACTTC. It specifies CASSLSDRAYEQYF.

The chain combines TRBV19 with TRBJ1-2; D perhaps matches TRBD1 (5 bases). The germline V and J ends were trimmed by 8 bases and 4 bases, with 8 bases remaining between them. The CDR3 has 11 amino acids. The germline V gene encodes CDR1 LNHDA and CDR2 SQIVND (reference sequence). The CDR3, as DNA: TGTGCCAGTGGGGCAGCCTATGGCTACACCTTC. Amino acid sequence: CASGAAYGYTF.

The V and J genes are TRBV30 and TRBJ2-2; 7 nucleotides align to TRBD1. Trimming removed 1 base from V and 5 bases from J; junction bases left unmatched: 4. The CDR3 sequence is 14 residues long. Germline V gene lookup returns CDR1 GTSNPN and CDR2 SVGIG (reference sequence). CDR3: CAWSGGQSTGELFF. CDR3 sequence (DNA): TGTGCCTGGAGTGGGGGACAGTCAACCGGGGAGCTGTTTTTT.

The rearrangement links TRBV5-1 to TRBJ1-1; TRBD1 agrees at 7 bases. CDR1 and CDR2 from the germline V gene are SGHRS and YFSETQ. CDR3 size: 13 residues. J gave up 5 bases and V 3 bases, and 4 bases lay outside the gene matches. CDR3 bases: TGCGCCAGCAGCTGGGACAGAAGGACTGAAGCTTTCTTT. Translated, it gives CASSWDRRTEAFF.